The present TCR beta chain was sequenced within a study of CD4 T cells in relation to SARS-CoV-2 and coronaviruses. Study-level findings and limits: According to naive versus memory sequencing, detected responses are memory recall, not newly primed.

As concerns this clone: Its matching antigen is unknown.

V was pared by 2 bases and J by 4 bases, with 13 bases between. The V gene's germline CDR1 is MNHNS and CDR2 SASEGT. The length of the CDR3 is 15 residues. TCRdb's copy holds only in-frame clones and misses some; the assay was immunoSEQ multiplex PCR. The sample holds approximately 60,000 clones; around 90% are singletons and the top ten take roughly 0.4%. This chain joins TRBV6-1 and TRBJ2-3, with unresolved D. Sequenced: naive CD4+ T cells from PBMCs. Subset defined: naive CD4+ T cells isolated by negative enrichment. The TCR was taken from an adult with COVID-19. The CDR3 loop is CASSEPGRDADTQYF. CDR3 coding DNA: TGTGCCAGCAGTGAACCCGGAAGGGATGCAGATACGCAGTATTTT.